The clone carrying this T cell receptor beta chain occurred once. What it binds is unknown. These data are taken from a study of T cell responses to AZD1222 COVID-19 vaccine. Study observations and caveats: White British ancestry dominated among donors, who included more females, and clonal diversity was possibly underestimated.

V shed 0 bases and J shed 4 bases, with 5 bases lying between them. This CDR3 region has 13 residues. The germline V gene encodes CDR1 KGHSH and CDR2 LQKENI. Data came from immunoSEQ multiplex PCR; TCRdb stores just in-frame clones and leaves some out. The sample shows approximately 160,000 clones, roughly 93% of them seen only once. Sequences were derived from peripheral blood, sampled on day 0 of AZD1222 vaccination. This TCR was recovered from an adult in good health. The chain couples TRBV18 to TRBJ2-3; D remains unclear. The CDR3 DNA reads TGTGCCAGCTCACCACCGTCCTCAGATACGCAGTATTTT. Amino acid sequence: CASSPPSSDTQYF.